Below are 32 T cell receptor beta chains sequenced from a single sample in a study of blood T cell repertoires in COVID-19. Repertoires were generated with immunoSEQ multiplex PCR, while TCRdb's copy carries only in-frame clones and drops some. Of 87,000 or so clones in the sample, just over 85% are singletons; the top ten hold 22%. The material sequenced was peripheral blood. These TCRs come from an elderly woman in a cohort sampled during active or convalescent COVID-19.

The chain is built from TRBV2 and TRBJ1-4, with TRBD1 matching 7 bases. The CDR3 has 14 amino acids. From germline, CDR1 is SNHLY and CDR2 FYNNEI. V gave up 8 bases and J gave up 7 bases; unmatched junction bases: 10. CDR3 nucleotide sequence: TGTGCCAGCGCAACTCTGGGACAGACTGAAAAACTGTTTTTT. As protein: CASATLGQTEKLFF.

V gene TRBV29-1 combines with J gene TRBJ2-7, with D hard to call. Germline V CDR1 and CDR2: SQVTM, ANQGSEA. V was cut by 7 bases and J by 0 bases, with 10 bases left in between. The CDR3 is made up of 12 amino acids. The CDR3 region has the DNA TGCAGCGGTGGAGACGGCTCCTACGAGCAGTACTTC. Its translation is CSGGDGSYEQYF.

The CDR3 loop reads CAIEQDTENTIYF. The CDR3 bases are TGTGCCATCGAACAGGATACTGAAAACACCATATATTTT. The chain carries TRBV10-3 and TRBJ1-3; a possible D gene is TRBD1 (5 bases). V lost 8 bases, J lost 6 bases, and 14 bases lay in between. CDR3 length equals 13 residues. Germline V gene sequence: CDR1 ENHRY, CDR2 SYGVKD.

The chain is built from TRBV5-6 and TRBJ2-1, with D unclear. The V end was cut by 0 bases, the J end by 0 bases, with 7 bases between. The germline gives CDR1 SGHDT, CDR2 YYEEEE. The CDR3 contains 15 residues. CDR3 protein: CASSLVANSYNEQFF. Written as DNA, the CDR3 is TGTGCCAGCAGCTTGGTTGCGAACTCCTACAATGAGCAGTTCTTC.

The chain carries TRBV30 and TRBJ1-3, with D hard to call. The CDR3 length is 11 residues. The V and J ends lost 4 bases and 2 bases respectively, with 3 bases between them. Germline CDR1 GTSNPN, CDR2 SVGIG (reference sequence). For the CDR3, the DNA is TGTGCCTGGACGGCTGGAAACACCATATATTTT. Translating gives CAWTAGNTIYF.

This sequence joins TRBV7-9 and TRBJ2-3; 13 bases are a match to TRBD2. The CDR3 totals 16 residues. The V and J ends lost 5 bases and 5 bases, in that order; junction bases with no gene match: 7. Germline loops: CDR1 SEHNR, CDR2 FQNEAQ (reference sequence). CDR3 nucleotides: TGTGCCAGCAGCAGTACTAGCGGGAGGGTCATAGATACGCAGTATTTT. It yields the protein CASSSTSGRVIDTQYF.

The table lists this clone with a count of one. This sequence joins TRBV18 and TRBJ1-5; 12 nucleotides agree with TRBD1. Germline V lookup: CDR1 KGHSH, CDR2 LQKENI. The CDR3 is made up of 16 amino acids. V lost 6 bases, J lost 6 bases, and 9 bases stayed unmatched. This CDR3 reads CASSGPGQGAGQPQHF. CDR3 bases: TGTGCCAGCTCTGGTCCGGGACAGGGGGCCGGTCAGCCCCAGCATTTT.

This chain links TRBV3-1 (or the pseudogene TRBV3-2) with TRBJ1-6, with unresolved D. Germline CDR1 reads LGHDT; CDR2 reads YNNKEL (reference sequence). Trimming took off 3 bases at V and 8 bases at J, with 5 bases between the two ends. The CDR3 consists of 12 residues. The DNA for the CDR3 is TGTGCCAGCAGCCAGGGAGATTCACCCCTCCACTTT. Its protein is CASSQGDSPLHF.

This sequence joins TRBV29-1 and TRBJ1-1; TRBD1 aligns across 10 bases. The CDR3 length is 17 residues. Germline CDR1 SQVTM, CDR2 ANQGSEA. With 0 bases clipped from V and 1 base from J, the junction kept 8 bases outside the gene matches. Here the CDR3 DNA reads TGCAGCGTTGAAGATCCGAGGACAGGGGGAAAGAACACTGAAGCTTTCTTT. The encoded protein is CSVEDPRTGGKNTEAFF.

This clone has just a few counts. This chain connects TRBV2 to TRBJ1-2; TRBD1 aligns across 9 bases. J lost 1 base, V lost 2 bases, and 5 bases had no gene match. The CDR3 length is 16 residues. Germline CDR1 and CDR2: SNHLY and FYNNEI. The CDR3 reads CASSERGQGHNYGYTF. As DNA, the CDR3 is TGTGCCAGCAGTGAAAGGGGACAGGGCCATAACTATGGCTACACCTTC.

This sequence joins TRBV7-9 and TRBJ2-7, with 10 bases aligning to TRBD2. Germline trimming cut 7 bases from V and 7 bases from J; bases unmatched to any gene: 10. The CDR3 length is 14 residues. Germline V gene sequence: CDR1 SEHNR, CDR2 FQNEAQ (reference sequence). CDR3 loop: CASKESGRAWEQYF. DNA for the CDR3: TGTGCCAGCAAGGAAAGCGGGAGGGCCTGGGAGCAGTACTTC.

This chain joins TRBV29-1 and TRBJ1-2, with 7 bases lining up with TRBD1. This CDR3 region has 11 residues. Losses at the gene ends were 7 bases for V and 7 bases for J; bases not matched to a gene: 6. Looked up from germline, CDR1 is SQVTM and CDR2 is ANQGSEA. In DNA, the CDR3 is TGCAGCGCCCAGGGGGTTCTTGGCTACACCTTC. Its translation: CSAQGVLGYTF.

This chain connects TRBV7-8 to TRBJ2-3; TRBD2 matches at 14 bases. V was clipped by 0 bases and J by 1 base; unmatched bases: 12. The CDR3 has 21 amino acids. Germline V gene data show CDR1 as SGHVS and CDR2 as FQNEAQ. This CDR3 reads CASSLAMGTSGSRRGTDTQYF. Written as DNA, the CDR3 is TGTGCCAGCAGCTTAGCGATGGGGACTAGCGGGAGTCGGCGGGGCACAGATACGCAGTATTTT. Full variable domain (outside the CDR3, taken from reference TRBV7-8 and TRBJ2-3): GAGVSQSPRYKVAKRGQDVALRCDPISGHVSLFWYQQALGQGPEFLTYFQNEAQLDKSGLPSDRFFAERPEGSVSTLKIQRTQQEDSAVYLCASSLAMGTSGSRRGTDTQYFGPGTRLTVL.

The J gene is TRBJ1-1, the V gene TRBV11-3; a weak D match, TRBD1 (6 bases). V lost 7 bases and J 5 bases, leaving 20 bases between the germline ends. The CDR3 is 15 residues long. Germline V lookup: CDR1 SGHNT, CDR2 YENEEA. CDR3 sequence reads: CASTMYPGRGTEAFF. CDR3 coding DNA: TGTGCCAGCACCATGTATCCGGGGAGGGGGACTGAAGCTTTCTTT.

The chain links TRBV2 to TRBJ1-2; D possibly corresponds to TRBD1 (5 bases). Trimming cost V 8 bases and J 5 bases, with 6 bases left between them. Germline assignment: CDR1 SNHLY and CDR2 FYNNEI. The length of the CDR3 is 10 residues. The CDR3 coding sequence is TGTGCCAGCGGGGCATATGGCTACACCTTC. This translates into CASGAYGYTF.

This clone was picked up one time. For the CDR3, the DNA is TGTGCCAGCAGTTTCGGGGGGGGTGGCTACACCTTC. Amino acids: CASSFGGGGYTF. The V gene is TRBV27, the J gene TRBJ1-2; D may be TRBD1 (5 bases). The V end lost 3 bases, the J end lost 7 bases, and 9 bases lay between the germline ends. The CDR3 length is 12 residues. CDR1 and CDR2 from the germline V gene are MNHEY and SMNVEV (reference sequence).

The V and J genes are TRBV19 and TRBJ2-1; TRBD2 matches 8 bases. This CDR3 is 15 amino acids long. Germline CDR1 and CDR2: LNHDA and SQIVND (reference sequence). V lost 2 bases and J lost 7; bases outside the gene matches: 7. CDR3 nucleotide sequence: TGTGCCAGTAGTATACAACTAGCGGCTAATAATGAGCAGTTCTTC. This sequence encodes CASSIQLAANNEQFF.

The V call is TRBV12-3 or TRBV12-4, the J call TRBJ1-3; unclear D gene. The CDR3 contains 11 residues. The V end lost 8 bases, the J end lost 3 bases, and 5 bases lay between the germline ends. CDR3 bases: TGTGCCAGCTCTTTTGGAAACACCATATATTTT. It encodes CASSFGNTIYF.

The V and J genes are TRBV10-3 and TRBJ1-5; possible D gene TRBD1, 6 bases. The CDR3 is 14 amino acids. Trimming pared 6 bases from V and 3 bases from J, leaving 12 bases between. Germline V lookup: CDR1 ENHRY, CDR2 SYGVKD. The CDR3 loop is CAISQAGDNQPQHF. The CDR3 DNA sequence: TGTGCCATCAGCCAAGCAGGGGACAATCAGCCCCAGCATTTT.

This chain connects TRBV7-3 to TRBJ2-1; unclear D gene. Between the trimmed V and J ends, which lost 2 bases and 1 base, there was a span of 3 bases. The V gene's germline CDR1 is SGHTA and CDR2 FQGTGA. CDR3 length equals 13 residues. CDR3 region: CASSLQSYNEQFF. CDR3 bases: TGTGCCAGCAGCTTACAGTCCTACAATGAGCAGTTCTTC.

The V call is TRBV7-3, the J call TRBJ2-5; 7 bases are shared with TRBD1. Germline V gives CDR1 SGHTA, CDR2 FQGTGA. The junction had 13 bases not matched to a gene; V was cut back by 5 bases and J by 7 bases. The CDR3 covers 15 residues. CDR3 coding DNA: TGTGCCAGCAGCAAGGGGGCGTCCGGTCTCGGGACCCAGTACTTC. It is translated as CASSKGASGLGTQYF.

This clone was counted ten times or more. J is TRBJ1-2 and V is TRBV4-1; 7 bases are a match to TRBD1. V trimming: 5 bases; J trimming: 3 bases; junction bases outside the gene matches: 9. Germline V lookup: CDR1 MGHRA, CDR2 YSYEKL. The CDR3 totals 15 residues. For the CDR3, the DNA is TGCGCCAGCAGCTTCCACCGACAGGGCGACTATGGCTACACCTTC. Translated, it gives CASSFHRQGDYGYTF.

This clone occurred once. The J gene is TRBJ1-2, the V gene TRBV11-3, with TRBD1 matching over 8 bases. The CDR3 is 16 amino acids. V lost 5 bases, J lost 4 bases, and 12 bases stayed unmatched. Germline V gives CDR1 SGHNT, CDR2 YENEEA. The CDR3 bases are TGTGCCAGCAGCACCCAAGACAGGGGTTTGGGCTATGGCTACACCTTC. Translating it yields CASSTQDRGLGYGYTF. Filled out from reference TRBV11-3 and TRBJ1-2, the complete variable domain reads EAGVVQSPRYKIIEKKQPVAFWCNPISGHNTLYWYLQNLGQGPELLIRYENEEAVDDSQLPKDRFSAERLKGVDSTLKIQPAELGDSAVYLCASSTQDRGLGYGYTFGSGTRLTVV.

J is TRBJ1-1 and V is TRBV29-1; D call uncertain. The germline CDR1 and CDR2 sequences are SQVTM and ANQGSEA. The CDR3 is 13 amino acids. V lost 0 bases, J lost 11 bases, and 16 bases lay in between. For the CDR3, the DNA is TGCAGCGTTGAAGAAGATGGGTCAGGCAGGGCTTTCTTT. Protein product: CSVEEDGSGRAFF.

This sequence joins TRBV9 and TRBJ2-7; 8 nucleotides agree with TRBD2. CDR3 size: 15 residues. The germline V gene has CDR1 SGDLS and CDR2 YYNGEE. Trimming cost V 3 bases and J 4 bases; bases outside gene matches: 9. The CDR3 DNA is TGTGCCAGCAGCGGTCAGAGCGGGAGCGGTTACGAGCAGTACTTC. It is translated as CASSGQSGSGYEQYF.

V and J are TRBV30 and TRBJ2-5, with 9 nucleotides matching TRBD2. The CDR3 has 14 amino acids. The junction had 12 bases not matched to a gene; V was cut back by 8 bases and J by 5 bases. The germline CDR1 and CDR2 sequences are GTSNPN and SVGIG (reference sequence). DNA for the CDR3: TGTGCCATCAAGTGGGGTGCGGGAGGGGAGACCCAGTACTTC. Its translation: CAIKWGAGGETQYF. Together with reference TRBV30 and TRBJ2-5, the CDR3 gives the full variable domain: SQTIHQWPATLVQPVGSPLSLECTVEGTSNPNLYWYRQAAGRGLQLLFYSVGIGQISSEVPQNLSASRPQDRQFILSSKKLLLSDSGFYLCAIKWGAGGETQYFGPGTRLLVL.

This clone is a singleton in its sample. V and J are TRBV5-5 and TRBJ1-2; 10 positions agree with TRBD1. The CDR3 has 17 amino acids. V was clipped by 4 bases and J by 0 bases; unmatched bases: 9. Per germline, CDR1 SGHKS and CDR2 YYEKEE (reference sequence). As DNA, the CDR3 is TGTGCCAGCAGCCACACCCCGGGACAGGGGCCTAACTATGGCTACACCTTC. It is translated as CASSHTPGQGPNYGYTF. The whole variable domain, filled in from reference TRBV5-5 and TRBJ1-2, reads DAGVTQSPTHLIKTRGQQVTLRCSPISGHKSVSWYQQVLGQGPQFIFQYYEKEERGRGNFPDRFSARQFPNYSSELNVNALLLGDSALYLCASSHTPGQGPNYGYTFGSGTRLTVV.

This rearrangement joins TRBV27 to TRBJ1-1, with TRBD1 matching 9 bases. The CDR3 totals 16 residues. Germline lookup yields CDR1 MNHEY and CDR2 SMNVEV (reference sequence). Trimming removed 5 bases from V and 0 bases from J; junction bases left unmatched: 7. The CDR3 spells CASSPGQGRLNTEAFF. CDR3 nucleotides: TGTGCCAGCAGTCCAGGACAGGGGCGATTGAACACTGAAGCTTTCTTT.

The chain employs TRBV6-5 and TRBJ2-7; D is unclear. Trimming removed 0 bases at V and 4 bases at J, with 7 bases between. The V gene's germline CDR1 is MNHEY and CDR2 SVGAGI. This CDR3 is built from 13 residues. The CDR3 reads CASSYSADYEQYV. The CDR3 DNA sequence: TGTGCCAGCAGTTACTCGGCAGATTACGAGCAGTACGTC.

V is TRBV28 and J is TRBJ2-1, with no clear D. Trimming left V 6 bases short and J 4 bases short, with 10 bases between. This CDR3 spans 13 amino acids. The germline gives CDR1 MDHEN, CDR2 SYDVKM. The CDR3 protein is CASSLAVYNEQFF. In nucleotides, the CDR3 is TGTGCCAGCAGCCTGGCGGTTTACAATGAGCAGTTCTTC.

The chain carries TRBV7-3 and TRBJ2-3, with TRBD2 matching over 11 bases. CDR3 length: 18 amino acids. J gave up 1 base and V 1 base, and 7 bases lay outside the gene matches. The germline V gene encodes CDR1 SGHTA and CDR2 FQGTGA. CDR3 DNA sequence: TGTGCCAGCAGCTTAATACCCGGGACTAGCGGACGCACAGATACGCAGTATTTT. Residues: CASSLIPGTSGRTDTQYF.

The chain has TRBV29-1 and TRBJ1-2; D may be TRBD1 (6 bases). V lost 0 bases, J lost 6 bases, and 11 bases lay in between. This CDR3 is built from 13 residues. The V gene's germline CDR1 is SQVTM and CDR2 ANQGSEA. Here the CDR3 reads CSVEDGRGHGYTF. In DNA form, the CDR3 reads TGCAGCGTTGAAGACGGCAGGGGCCATGGCTACACCTTC.